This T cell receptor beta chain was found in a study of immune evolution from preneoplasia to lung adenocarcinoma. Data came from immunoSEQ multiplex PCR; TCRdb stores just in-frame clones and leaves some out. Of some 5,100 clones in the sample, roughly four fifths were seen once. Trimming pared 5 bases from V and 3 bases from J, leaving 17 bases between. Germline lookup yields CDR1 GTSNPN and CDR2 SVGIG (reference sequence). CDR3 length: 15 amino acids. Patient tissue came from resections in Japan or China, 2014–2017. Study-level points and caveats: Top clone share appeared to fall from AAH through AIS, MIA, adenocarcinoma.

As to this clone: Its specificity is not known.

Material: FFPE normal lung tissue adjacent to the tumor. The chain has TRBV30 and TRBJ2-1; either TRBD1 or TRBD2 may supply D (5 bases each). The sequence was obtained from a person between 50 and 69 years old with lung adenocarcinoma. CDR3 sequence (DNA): TGTGCCTGGGGACATCCGGGAAGAAACTACAATGAGCAGTTCTTC. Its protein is CAWGHPGRNYNEQFF.